These T cell receptor beta chains were read from a single sample in a study of OX40 agonist ivuxolimab in advanced cancers. Libraries were prepared by immunoSEQ multiplex PCR; TCRdb keeps only in-frame clonotypes and omits some of them. The profile shows tens of thousands of clones, 85% to 95% of them singletons. The sequences come from CD4+ or CD8+ T cells sorted from blood, collected in a trial of the OX40 agonist ivuxolimab. The receptor source for this set is an adult with an advanced solid tumor such as melanoma, head and neck, liver or kidney cancer. Each CDR3 is given with its conserved first and last residue. D genes are given only for firm matches. The size field is filled for only some rows; it gives once, few, many or a size class.

D: NA
V: TRBV27
J: TRBJ2-7
size: NA
CDR3: CASSFGAPYEQYF
DNA: TGTGCCAGCAGTTTTGGGGCCCCCTACGAGCAGTACTTC

D: TRBD1
V: TRBV9
J: TRBJ1-2
size: NA
CDR3: CASTPKDREGYTF
DNA: TGTGCCAGCACCCCAAAGGACAGGGAGGGCTACACCTTC

D: NA
V: TRBV27
J: TRBJ2-7
size: NA
CDR3: CASSSAGGRSSYEQYF
DNA: TGTGCCAGCAGTTCTGCAGGGGGGAGGAGCTCCTACGAGCAGTACTTC

D: TRBD1
V: TRBV9
J: TRBJ2-1
size: NA
CDR3: CASSPRDRYNEQFF
DNA: TGTGCCAGCAGCCCCCGGGACAGATACAATGAGCAGTTCTTC

D: NA
V: TRBV25-1
J: TRBJ2-7
size: NA
CDR3: CASSDPGKSVTEQYF
DNA: TGTGCCAGCAGTGATCCAGGGAAGTCGGTCACCGAGCAGTACTTC

D: NA
V: TRBV27
J: TRBJ1-5
size: NA
CDR3: CATGGRGSNQPQHF
DNA: TGTGCAACCGGGGGCAGGGGCAGCAATCAGCCCCAGCATTTT

D: NA
V: TRBV9
J: TRBJ2-2
size: NA
CDR3: CASSSAGELFF
DNA: TGTGCCAGCAGCAGCGCCGGGGAGCTGTTTTTT

D: NA
V: TRBV2
J: TRBJ1-1
size: NA
CDR3: CASSEWTNTEAFF
DNA: TGTGCCAGCAGTGAATGGACGAACACTGAAGCTTTCTTT

D: NA
V: TRBV2
J: TRBJ2-2
size: NA
CDR3: CAFGRENTGELFF
DNA: TGTGCCTTTGGGCGGGAAAACACCGGGGAGCTGTTTTTT

D: NA
V: TRBV9
J: TRBJ2-3
size: NA
CDR3: CASSVGRVPDTQYF
DNA: TGTGCCAGCAGCGTAGGGCGGGTTCCAGATACGCAGTATTTT

D: NA
V: TRBV27
J: TRBJ2-1
size: NA
CDR3: CASSLVQGPNEQFF
DNA: TGTGCCAGCAGTTTAGTTCAAGGGCCCAATGAGCAGTTCTTC

D: NA
V: TRBV7-9
J: TRBJ2-1
size: NA
CDR3: CASSLLRGGYNEQFF
DNA: TGTGCCAGCAGCTTATTGAGAGGGGGGTACAATGAGCAGTTCTTC

D: TRBD2
V: TRBV6-5
J: TRBJ2-2
size: NA
CDR3: CASSYPGLAGHGELFF
DNA: TGTGCCAGCAGTTACCCCGGACTAGCGGGGCACGGGGAGCTGTTTTTT

D: NA
V: TRBV30
J: TRBJ2-1
size: NA
CDR3: CAWSVIPGQHSYNEQFF
DNA: TGTGCCTGGAGTGTCATTCCTGGGCAGCACTCCTACAATGAGCAGTTCTTC

D: NA
V: TRBV29-1
J: TRBJ2-2
size: NA
CDR3: CSVHKANTGELFF
DNA: TGCAGCGTTCATAAAGCGAACACCGGGGAGCTGTTTTTT

D: TRBD1
V: TRBV9
J: TRBJ2-7
size: NA
CDR3: CASKNDRGEVYEQYF
DNA: TGTGCCAGCAAAAATGACAGGGGGGAGGTCTACGAGCAGTACTTC

D: TRBD1
V: TRBV19
J: TRBJ1-1
size: once
CDR3: CASSIRTGGPDTEAFF
DNA: TGTGCCAGTAGTATTCGGACAGGGGGTCCCGACACTGAAGCTTTCTTT

D: NA
V: TRBV11-2
J: TRBJ2-3
size: NA
CDR3: CASSPVRGLTDTQYF
DNA: TGTGCCAGCAGCCCGGTACGAGGGCTCACAGATACGCAGTATTTT

D: NA
V: TRBV19
J: TRBJ1-1
size: NA
CDR3: CASRGGRPNTEAFF
DNA: TGTGCCAGCCGGGGGGGGCGGCCGAACACTGAAGCTTTCTTT

D: TRBD1
V: TRBV19
J: TRBJ1-5
size: NA
CDR3: CASSIGQGHNQPQHF
DNA: TGTGCCAGTAGTATCGGACAGGGACACAATCAGCCCCAGCATTTT

D: TRBD1
V: TRBV4-1
J: TRBJ1-2
size: NA
CDR3: CASSQGQGARDGYTF
DNA: TGCGCCAGCAGCCAAGGACAGGGGGCGCGGGATGGCTACACCTTC

D: NA
V: TRBV7-6
J: TRBJ1-5
size: NA
CDR3: CASSLEGWQGSNQPQHF
DNA: TGTGCCAGCAGCTTAGAAGGCTGGCAGGGTAGCAATCAGCCCCAGCATTTT

D: NA
V: TRBV9
J: TRBJ2-5
size: NA
CDR3: CASSVDWGAVETQYF
DNA: TGTGCCAGCAGCGTAGACTGGGGGGCGGTGGAGACCCAGTACTTC

D: NA
V: TRBV15
J: TRBJ2-4
size: NA
CDR3: CATSGVAKNIQYF
DNA: TGTGCCACCTCCGGAGTAGCCAAAAACATTCAGTACTTC

D: NA
V: TRBV7-2
J: TRBJ1-2
size: NA
CDR3: CASSLGLDYGYTF
DNA: TGTGCCAGCAGCTTGGGGCTTGACTATGGCTACACCTTC

D: NA
V: TRBV7-8
J: TRBJ1-1
size: NA
CDR3: CASSQRGGRNTEAFF
DNA: TGTGCCAGCAGCCAGCGGGGGGGTAGGAACACTGAAGCTTTCTTT

D: NA
V: TRBV23-1
J: TRBJ2-5
size: NA
CDR3: CASSHRGNQETQYF
DNA: TGCGCCAGCAGCCATAGGGGGAACCAAGAGACCCAGTACTTC

D: NA
V: TRBV14
J: TRBJ2-1
size: few
CDR3: CASSQDRQGKGNEQFF
DNA: TGTGCCAGCAGCCAAGATCGGCAGGGAAAAGGCAATGAGCAGTTCTTC

D: NA
V: TRBV19
J: TRBJ1-1
size: NA
CDR3: CATMGGVTEAFF
DNA: TGTGCCACCATGGGGGGCGTCACTGAAGCTTTCTTT

D: NA
V: TRBV6-5
J: TRBJ1-6
size: NA
CDR3: CASSPVDSYNSPLHF
DNA: TGTGCCAGCAGTCCCGTGGACAGCTATAATTCACCCCTCCACTTT

D: TRBD1
V: TRBV2
J: TRBJ1-2
size: NA
CDR3: CASSRGTVYGYTF
DNA: TGTGCCAGCAGTAGGGGGACAGTCTATGGCTACACCTTC

D: TRBD2
V: TRBV5-1
J: TRBJ2-1
size: NA
CDR3: CASSPLLAGGPRSSYNEQFF
DNA: TGCGCCAGCAGCCCTCTGCTAGCGGGAGGGCCTCGGAGCTCCTACAATGAGCAGTTCTTC

D: NA
V: TRBV25-1
J: TRBJ2-3
size: NA
CDR3: CASSATDTQYF
DNA: TGTGCCAGCAGTGCCACAGATACGCAGTATTTT

D: TRBD2
V: TRBV29-1
J: TRBJ2-1
size: NA
CDR3: CSVEGAGFYNEQFF
DNA: TGCAGCGTTGAAGGAGCGGGGTTCTACAATGAGCAGTTCTTC

D: NA
V: TRBV7-9
J: TRBJ1-1
size: NA
CDR3: CASSSGGGNTEAFF
DNA: TGTGCCAGCAGCTCCGGCGGGGGTAACACTGAAGCTTTCTTT

D: NA
V: TRBV11-3
J: TRBJ1-5
size: NA
CDR3: CASTPPRRTPYSNQPQHF
DNA: TGTGCCAGCACCCCCCCCCGGCGGACCCCCTATAGCAATCAGCCCCAGCATTTT

D: NA
V: TRBV9
J: TRBJ2-3
size: NA
CDR3: CASSVEVGGVTDTQYF
DNA: TGTGCCAGCAGCGTAGAGGTGGGAGGAGTCACAGATACGCAGTATTTT

D: TRBD2
V: TRBV4-2
J: TRBJ2-3
size: NA
CDR3: CASSFIAGRRSTDTQYF
DNA: TGTGCCAGCAGTTTTATAGCGGGACGCAGGAGCACAGATACGCAGTATTTT

D: NA
V: TRBV4-1
J: TRBJ1-1
size: NA
CDR3: CASSQEWRPAEAFF
DNA: TGCGCCAGCAGCCAAGAGTGGCGGCCGGCTGAAGCTTTCTTT

D: NA
V: TRBV18
J: TRBJ2-7
size: once
CDR3: CASSPFGIYEQYF
DNA: TGTGCCAGCTCACCATTTGGGATATACGAGCAGTACTTC

D: NA
V: TRBV6-1
J: TRBJ2-2
size: NA
CDR3: CASSGTPTSGELFF
DNA: TGTGCCAGCAGCGGGACCCCAACTTCCGGGGAGCTGTTTTTT

D: NA
V: TRBV30
J: TRBJ2-7
size: NA
CDR3: CAWSPGYEQYF
DNA: TGTGCCTGGAGCCCAGGTTACGAGCAGTACTTC

D: TRBD1
V: TRBV29-1
J: TRBJ1-2
size: NA
CDR3: CSVLGQGNYTF
DNA: TGCAGCGTCCTGGGACAGGGGAACTACACCTTC

D: TRBD1
V: TRBV19
J: TRBJ1-6
size: NA
CDR3: CASAGTENSPLHF
DNA: TGTGCCAGTGCCGGGACAGAGAATTCACCCCTCCACTTT

D: TRBD2
V: TRBV27
J: TRBJ2-1
size: once
CDR3: CASRGAGWEQFF
DNA: TGTGCCAGCAGGGGAGCGGGGTGGGAGCAGTTCTTC

D: TRBD1
V: TRBV27
J: TRBJ1-1
size: NA
CDR3: CASSFSGTGDTEAFF
DNA: TGTGCCAGCAGTTTTTCTGGGACAGGGGACACTGAAGCTTTCTTT

D: NA
V: TRBV7-8
J: TRBJ1-6
size: NA
CDR3: CASSAGRSPLHF
DNA: TGTGCCAGCAGCGCGGGGCGTTCACCCCTCCACTTT

D: TRBD2
V: TRBV11-2
J: TRBJ2-3
size: NA
CDR3: CASSLTSGGLDTQYF
DNA: TGTGCCAGCAGCTTAACTAGCGGGGGGTTAGATACGCAGTATTTT

D: NA
V: TRBV5-5
J: TRBJ1-2
size: NA
CDR3: CASSSDEGYTF
DNA: TGTGCCAGCAGCTCGGACGAAGGCTACACCTTC

D: NA
V: TRBV5-1
J: TRBJ2-2
size: once
CDR3: CASSLAPGELFF
DNA: TGCGCCAGCAGCTTGGCCCCCGGGGAGCTGTTTTTT

D: NA
V: TRBV7-8
J: TRBJ1-2
size: NA
CDR3: CASSPSNYGYTF
DNA: TGTGCCAGCAGCCCGTCGAACTATGGCTACACCTTC